What follows are 14 T cell receptor beta chains derived from one specimen sequenced in a study of CD8 T cells in ankylosing spondylitis. The study, taken as a whole, reports: It appeared that ankylosing spondylitis blood was characterized by a TCR beta motif of 8 or 9 highly homologous variants.

TCRdb itself ran the 5' RACE reads through MiXCR, one entry per CDR3 protein. The sample includes approximately 150,000 distinct CDR3 sequences, under 20% of them seen just once. These receptors have no known antigen. Material for sequencing was blood, either unsorted or a sorted T cell fraction (not recorded which). Receptors originate from a male donor with ankylosing spondylitis.

CDR3 region: CASSLGLGTSYEQYF. CDR3 bases: TGTGCCAGCAGTTTAGGGCTCGGTACCTCCTACGAGCAGTACTTC. V is TRBV28 and J is TRBJ2-7; D remains ambiguous. The germline V gene has CDR1 MDHEN and CDR2 SYDVKM. The length of the CDR3 is 15 residues. V lost 2 bases to trimming and J lost 0 bases, with 11 bases between them. Full variable domain (remainder filled in from reference TRBV28 and TRBJ2-7): DVKVTQSSRYLVKRTGEKVFLECVQDMDHENMFWYRQDPGLGLRLIYFSYDVKMKEKGDIPEGYSVSREKKERFSLILESASTNQTSMYLCASSLGLGTSYEQYFGPGTRLTVT.

This clonotype was seen a handful of times. The genes are TRBV5-1 and TRBJ1-2; 8 nucleotides match TRBD1. The CDR3 contains 14 residues. The germline V gene has CDR1 SGHRS and CDR2 YFSETQ. V lost 3 bases and J lost 4; bases outside the gene matches: 5. CDR3 nucleotides: TGCGCCAGCAGCTCTTCCGGGACAGGCTATGGCTACACCTTC. As protein: CASSSSGTGYGYTF.

The chain combines TRBV12-3 or TRBV12-4 with TRBJ1-5; a possible D gene is TRBD1 (5 bases). With 3 bases removed from V and 4 bases from J, the gap between germline ends came to 10 bases. The CDR3 is 14 residues long. The CDR3 nucleotides are TGTGCCAGCAGTTTCCAGACAGCAAATCAGCCCCAGCATTTT. It encodes CASSFQTANQPQHF.

This rearrangement joins TRBV6-2 or TRBV6-3 to TRBJ2-6; D ambiguous. The germline V gene has CDR1 MNHEY and CDR2 SVGEGT. The CDR3 sequence is 15 residues long. The V end lost 5 bases, the J end lost 4 bases, and 12 bases lay between the germline ends. The CDR3 sequence is CASSRSVTGANVLTF. The CDR3 bases are TGTGCCAGCAGTAGATCAGTAACCGGGGCCAACGTCCTGACTTTC.

The rearrangement uses TRBV11-2 and TRBJ2-5; the D is unclear. Trimming shortened V by 5 bases and J by 1 base, and 8 bases separated the two germline ends. The length of the CDR3 is 13 residues. CDR1 SGHAT and CDR2 FQNNGV come from the germline V gene. The CDR3 nucleotides are TGTGCCAGCAGCCACCCTGCCCAAGAGACCCAGTACTTC. It is translated as CASSHPAQETQYF.

The chain joins TRBV4-2 to TRBJ2-7, with unresolved D. Germline CDR1 reads LGHNA; CDR2 reads YNFKEQ. The V and J ends lost 1 base and 4 bases respectively, with 14 bases between them. The CDR3 is 15 residues long. CDR3 nucleotides: TGTGCCAGCAGCCAAGTACGATCCCCCCTATACGAGCAGTACTTC. This gives the protein CASSQVRSPLYEQYF.

The rearrangement uses TRBV19 and TRBJ2-7, with 9 bases lining up with TRBD1. The CDR3 contains 16 residues. Germline CDR1 LNHDA, CDR2 SQIVND (reference sequence). The J segment lost 4 bases and the V segment lost 4 bases, leaving 11 bases of the junction unmatched. CDR3 amino acids: CASSNYDRGNSYEQYF. CDR3 nucleotides: TGTGCCAGTAGTAACTACGACAGGGGGAATTCTTACGAGCAGTACTTC.

This clonotype has just a few counts. V is TRBV11-2 and J is TRBJ1-2, with D hard to call. Germline CDR1 and CDR2: SGHAT and FQNNGV. The CDR3 runs to 13 residues. V lost 4 bases and J 4 bases, leaving 10 bases between the germline ends. DNA of the CDR3: TGTGCCAGCAGCTACCGGGCGATCTATGGCTACACCTTC. This sequence encodes CASSYRAIYGYTF.

The rearrangement uses TRBV27 and TRBJ2-1; D unresolved. This CDR3 region has 15 residues. V was pared by 4 bases and J by 4 bases, with 14 bases between. The germline gives CDR1 MNHEY, CDR2 SMNVEV (reference sequence). CDR3 DNA sequence: TGTGCCAGCAGTTCAACAACCTGGGGATACAATGAGCAGTTCTTC. It translates to CASSSTTWGYNEQFF.

The chain is built from TRBV4-3 and TRBJ2-7; TRBD1 might be the D (6 bases). V lost 0 bases and J 0 bases, leaving 12 bases between the germline ends. Germline V gene data show CDR1 as LGHNA and CDR2 as YSLEER. The CDR3 extends over 16 amino acids. Written as DNA, the CDR3 is TGCGCCAGCAGCCAAGAAGAGGGGGATATCTCCTACGAGCAGTACTTC. It specifies CASSQEEGDISYEQYF.

There are a few counts of this clonotype. V is TRBV7-9 and J is TRBJ2-2; possibly TRBD1 for D (5 bases). V was shortened by 9 bases and J by 6 bases, with 23 bases between the two germline ends. The length of the CDR3 is 16 residues. Germline CDR1 and CDR2: SEHNR and FQNEAQ (reference sequence). In DNA form, the CDR3 reads TGTGCCAGTGGGCAGGGTCGGCTGGCAACCGCCGGGGAGCTGTTTTTT. Protein: CASGQGRLATAGELFF.

A few counts support this clonotype. The CDR3 is CASSLSPSGDYNEQFF. For the CDR3, the DNA is TGTGCCAGCAGCTTATCCCCTAGCGGAGATTACAATGAGCAGTTCTTC. This rearrangement joins TRBV7-9 to TRBJ2-1; 7 positions agree with TRBD2. The CDR3 consists of 16 residues. CDR1 and CDR2 from the germline V gene are SEHNR and FQNEAQ (reference sequence). The trim removed 2 bases at V and 4 bases at J, leaving 8 bases unmatched.

The sample holds many counts of this clonotype. CDR3 residues: CASSVKPRFEQGGNQPQHF. As DNA, the CDR3 is TGTGCCAGCAGCGTAAAACCCCGCTTTGAACAGGGGGGCAATCAGCCCCAGCATTTT. The rearrangement joins TRBV9 to TRBJ1-5, with TRBD1 matching 8 bases. The CDR3 runs to 19 residues. CDR1 is SGDLS, CDR2 YYNGEE, per germline. Germline trimming cut 1 base from V and 2 bases from J; bases unmatched to any gene: 14.

This clonotype has a handful of counts. This sequence joins TRBV4-1 and TRBJ2-2; TRBD1 agrees at 7 bases. V trimming: 3 bases; J trimming: 5 bases; junction bases outside the gene matches: 15. The germline V gene has CDR1 MGHRA and CDR2 YSYEKL. The CDR3 loop spans 18 amino acids. Written as DNA, the CDR3 is TGCGCCAGCAGCCAGGGGTTTGAGGGGGCAGTCTCAACCGGGGAGCTGTTTTTT. It is translated as CASSQGFEGAVSTGELFF.